This T cell receptor beta chain was documented in a study of cytomegalovirus exposure and HLA in healthy donors. The CDR3 consists of 14 residues. The germline CDR1 and CDR2 sequences are SGHVS and FNYEAQ. V dropped 5 bases and J dropped 2 bases, with 13 bases sitting between them. This clone is a singleton in its sample. The PCR ran on 60 Vbeta and 13 Jbeta primers. TCRdb's copy holds only in-frame clones and misses some; the assay was immunoSEQ multiplex PCR. This table holds some 130,000 clones, 80% found once. Sequencing was carried out using PBMCs. The chain has TRBV7-6 and TRBJ2-7; TRBD1 is a possible D gene (6 bases). The receptor was derived from a man younger than 45 in good health and CMV-seronegative. DNA of the CDR3: TGTGCCAGCAGCCGGAGCACAGGGACCTACGAGCAGTACTTC. It yields the protein CASSRSTGTYEQYF.